This T cell receptor (beta chain) was retrieved from a study of regulatory T cells in long-lasting Graves disease. Assembly of TCR beta libraries relied on iRepertoire HTBI primers together with Arm-PCR of CDR3 regions. TCRdb redid the calling of the multiplex PCR reads with MiXCR, one entry per CDR3 protein. The table records under 400,000 distinct CDR3 sequences, 16% of them present only once. The sample's time point: newly diagnosed GD, antithyroid drugs for less than 3 months. PBMC RNA served as the TCR library source. Germline lookup yields CDR1 SGHTA and CDR2 FQGNSA. The CDR3 spans 12 residues. With 5 bases removed from V and 5 bases from J, the gap between germline ends came to 9 bases. This clonotype appeared many times. In addition, the sample was reused for a study of T cells in Graves' hyperthyroidism and ophthalmopathy. That report adds: Carried out on the TCR CDR3, a first-round RT-PCR used the HTBI primer set. Most expanded thyroid clonotypes above 0.001 recurred in blood. Ophthalmopathy was model-predicted a median about 6.7 months pre-onset.

The sequencing used peripheral blood mononuclear cells (PBMCs), collected at new diagnosis, from a patient treated with antithyroid drugs. The rearrangement joins TRBV7-2 to TRBJ2-5, with D possibly TRBD1 on 5 matching bases. This TCR was sampled from a man in his forties with Graves disease. The CDR3 nucleotides are TGTGCCAGCAGCCCCAGGGTGGAGACCCAGTACTTC. Translated: CASSPRVETQYF.